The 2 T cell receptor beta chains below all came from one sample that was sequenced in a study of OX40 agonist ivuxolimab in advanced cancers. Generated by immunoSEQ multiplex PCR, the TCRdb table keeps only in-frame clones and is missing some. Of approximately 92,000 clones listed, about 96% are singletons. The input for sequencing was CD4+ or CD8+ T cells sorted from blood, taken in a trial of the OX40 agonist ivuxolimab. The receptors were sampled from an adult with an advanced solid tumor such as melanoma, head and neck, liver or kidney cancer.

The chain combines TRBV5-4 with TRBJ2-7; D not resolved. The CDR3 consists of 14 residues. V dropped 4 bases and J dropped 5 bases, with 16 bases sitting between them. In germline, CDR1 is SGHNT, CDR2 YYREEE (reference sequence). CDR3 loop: CASSLRTEGDEQYF. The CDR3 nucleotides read TGTGCCAGCAGCCTCCGGACGGAAGGCGACGAGCAGTACTTC.

CDR3 sequence: CASSLSGGAGGYTF. The CDR3 nucleotides are TGTGCCAGCAGTTTATCGGGGGGGGCGGGGGGCTACACCTTC. The chain is built from TRBV27 and TRBJ1-2; tentatively, D is TRBD1 (6 bases). This CDR3 comprises 14 residues. CDR1 is MNHEY and CDR2 is SMNVEV in the germline V gene (reference sequence). The ends were cut back, 0 bases at V and 8 bases at J, with 13 bases in the middle.